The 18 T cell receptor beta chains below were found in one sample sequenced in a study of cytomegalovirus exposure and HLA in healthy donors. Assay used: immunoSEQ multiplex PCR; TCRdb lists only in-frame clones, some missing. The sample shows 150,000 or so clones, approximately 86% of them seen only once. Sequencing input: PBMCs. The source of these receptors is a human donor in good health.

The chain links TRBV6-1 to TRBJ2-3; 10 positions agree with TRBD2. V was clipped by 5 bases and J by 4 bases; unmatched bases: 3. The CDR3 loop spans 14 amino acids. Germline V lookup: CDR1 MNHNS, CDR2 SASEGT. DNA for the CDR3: TGTGCCAGCAGTTCAGCGGGGGGGCCAGATACGCAGTATTTT. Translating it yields CASSSAGGPDTQYF.

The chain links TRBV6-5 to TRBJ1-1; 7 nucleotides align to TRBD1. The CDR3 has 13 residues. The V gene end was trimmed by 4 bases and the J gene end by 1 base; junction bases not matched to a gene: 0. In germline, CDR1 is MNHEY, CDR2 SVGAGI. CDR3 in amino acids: CASSSGGNTEAFF. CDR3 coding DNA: TGTGCCAGCAGTTCAGGGGGGAACACTGAAGCTTTCTTT.

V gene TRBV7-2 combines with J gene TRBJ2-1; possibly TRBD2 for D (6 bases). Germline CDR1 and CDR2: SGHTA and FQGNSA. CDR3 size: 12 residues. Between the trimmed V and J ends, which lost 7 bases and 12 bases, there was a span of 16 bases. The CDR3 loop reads CASKKEGSRQFF. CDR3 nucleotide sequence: TGTGCCAGCAAGAAGGAGGGGTCTAGGCAGTTCTTC.

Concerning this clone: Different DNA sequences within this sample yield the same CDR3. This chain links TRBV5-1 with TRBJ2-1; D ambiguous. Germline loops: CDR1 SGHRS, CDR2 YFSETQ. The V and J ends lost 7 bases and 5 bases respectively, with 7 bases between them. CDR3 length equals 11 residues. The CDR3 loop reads CASSQNNEQFF. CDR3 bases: TGCGCCAGCTCCCAAAACAATGAGCAGTTCTTC. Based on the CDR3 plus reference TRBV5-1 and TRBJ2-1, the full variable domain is KAGVTQTPRYLIKTRGQQVTLSCSPISGHRSVSWYQQTPGQGLQFLFEYFSETQRNKGNFPGRFSGRQFSNSRSEMNVSTLELGDSALYLCASSQNNEQFFGPGTRLTVL.

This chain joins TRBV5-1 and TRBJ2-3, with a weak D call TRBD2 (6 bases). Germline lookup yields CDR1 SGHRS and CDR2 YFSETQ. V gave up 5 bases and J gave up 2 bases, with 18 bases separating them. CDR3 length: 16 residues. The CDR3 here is CASRGPREPTTDTQYF. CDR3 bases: TGCGCCAGCAGGGGTCCACGGGAGCCCACCACAGATACGCAGTATTTT.

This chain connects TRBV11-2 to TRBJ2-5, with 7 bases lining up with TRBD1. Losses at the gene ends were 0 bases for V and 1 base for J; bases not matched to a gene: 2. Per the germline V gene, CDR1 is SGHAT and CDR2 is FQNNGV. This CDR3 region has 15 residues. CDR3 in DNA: TGTGCCAGCAGCTTAGATGGGACAGTCCAAGAGACCCAGTACTTC. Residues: CASSLDGTVQETQYF.

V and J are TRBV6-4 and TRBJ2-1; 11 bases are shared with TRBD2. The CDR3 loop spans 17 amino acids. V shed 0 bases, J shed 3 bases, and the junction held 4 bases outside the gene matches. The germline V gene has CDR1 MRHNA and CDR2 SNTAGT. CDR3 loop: CASSDSILAGGYNEQFF. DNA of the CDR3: TGTGCCAGCAGTGACTCCATTCTAGCGGGAGGCTACAATGAGCAGTTCTTC.

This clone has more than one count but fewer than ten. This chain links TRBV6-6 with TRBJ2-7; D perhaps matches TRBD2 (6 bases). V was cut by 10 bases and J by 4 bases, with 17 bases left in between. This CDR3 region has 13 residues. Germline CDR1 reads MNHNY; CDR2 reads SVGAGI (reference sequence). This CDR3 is CATREADYYEQYF. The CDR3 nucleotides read TGTGCCACCAGGGAGGCGGATTATTACGAGCAGTACTTC.

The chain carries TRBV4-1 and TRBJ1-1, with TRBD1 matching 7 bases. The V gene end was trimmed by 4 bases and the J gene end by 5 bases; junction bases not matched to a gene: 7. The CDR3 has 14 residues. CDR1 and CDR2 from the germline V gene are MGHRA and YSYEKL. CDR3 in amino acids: CASSPPDRQTEAFF. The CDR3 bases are TGCGCCAGCAGCCCGCCGGACAGGCAAACTGAAGCTTTCTTT.

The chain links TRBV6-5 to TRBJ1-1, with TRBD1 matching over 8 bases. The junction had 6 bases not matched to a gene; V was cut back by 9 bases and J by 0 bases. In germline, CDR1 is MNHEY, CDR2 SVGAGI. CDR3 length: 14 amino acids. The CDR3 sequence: CARWDRSMNTEAFF. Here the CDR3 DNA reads TGTGCCAGGTGGGACAGGTCAATGAACACTGAAGCTTTCTTT.

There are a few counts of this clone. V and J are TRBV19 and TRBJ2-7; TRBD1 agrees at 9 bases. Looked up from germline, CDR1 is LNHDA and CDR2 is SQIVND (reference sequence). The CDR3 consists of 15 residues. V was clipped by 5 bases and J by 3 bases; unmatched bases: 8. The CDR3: CASSSPGTGRYEQYF. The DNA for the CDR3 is TGTGCCAGTAGTTCTCCCGGGACAGGGCGCTACGAGCAGTACTTC.

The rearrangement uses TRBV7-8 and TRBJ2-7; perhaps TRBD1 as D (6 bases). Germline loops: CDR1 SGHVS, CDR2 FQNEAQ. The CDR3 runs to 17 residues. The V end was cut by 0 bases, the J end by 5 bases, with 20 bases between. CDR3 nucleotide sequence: TGTGCCAGCAGCTTAGCATTAGACAGGAGGCTTGGCCACGAGCAGTACTTC. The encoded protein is CASSLALDRRLGHEQYF.

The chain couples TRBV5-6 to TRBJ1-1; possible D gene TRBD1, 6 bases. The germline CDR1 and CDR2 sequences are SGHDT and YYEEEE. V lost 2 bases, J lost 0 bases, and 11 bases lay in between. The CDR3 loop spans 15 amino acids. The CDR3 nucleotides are TGTGCCAGCAGCTTCCTAGGACAGCTGAACACTGAAGCTTTCTTT. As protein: CASSFLGQLNTEAFF.

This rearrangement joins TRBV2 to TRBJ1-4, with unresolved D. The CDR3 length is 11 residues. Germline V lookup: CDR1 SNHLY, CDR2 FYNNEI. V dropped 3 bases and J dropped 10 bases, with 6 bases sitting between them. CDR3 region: CASSEYRKLFF. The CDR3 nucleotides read TGTGCCAGCAGTGAGTACAGAAAACTGTTTTTT.

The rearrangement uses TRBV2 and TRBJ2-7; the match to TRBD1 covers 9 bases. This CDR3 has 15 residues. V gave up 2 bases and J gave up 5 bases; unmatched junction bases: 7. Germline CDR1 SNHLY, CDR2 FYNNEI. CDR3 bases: TGTGCCAGCAGTGAATCCACAGGGGGCTTCCACGAGCAGTACTTC. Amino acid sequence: CASSESTGGFHEQYF.

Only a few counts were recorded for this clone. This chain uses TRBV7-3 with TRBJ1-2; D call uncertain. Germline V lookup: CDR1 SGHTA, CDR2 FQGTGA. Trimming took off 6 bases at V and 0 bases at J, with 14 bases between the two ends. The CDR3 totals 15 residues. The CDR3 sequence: CASSPGGSSNYGYTF. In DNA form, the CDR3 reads TGTGCCAGCAGTCCGGGAGGCTCTTCTAACTATGGCTACACCTTC.

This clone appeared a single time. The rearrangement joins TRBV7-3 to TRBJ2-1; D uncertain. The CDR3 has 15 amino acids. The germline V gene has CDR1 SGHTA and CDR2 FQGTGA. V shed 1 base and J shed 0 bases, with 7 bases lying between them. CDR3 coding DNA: TGTGCCAGCAGCTTAAGTTCGAGCTCCTACAATGAGCAGTTCTTC. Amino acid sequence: CASSLSSSSYNEQFF.

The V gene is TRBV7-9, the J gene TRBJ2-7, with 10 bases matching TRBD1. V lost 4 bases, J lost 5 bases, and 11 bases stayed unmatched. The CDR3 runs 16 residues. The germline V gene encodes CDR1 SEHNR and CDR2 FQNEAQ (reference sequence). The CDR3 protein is CASSSGTGDFFDEQYF. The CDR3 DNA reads TGTGCCAGCAGCTCGGGGACAGGGGATTTCTTCGACGAGCAGTACTTC.